This T cell receptor (beta chain) was profiled in a study of OX40 agonist ivuxolimab in advanced cancers. Whole-study findings and limits: Expanded peripheral T-cell antigen specificity went undetermined.

Method: immunoSEQ multiplex PCR; TCRdb's copy keeps in-frame clones and lacks some. In the table there are about 82,000 clones, 80% to 95% of which are singletons. Details on this clone: The antigen is unknown.

The sequenced sample was CD4+ or CD8+ T cells sorted from blood, obtained in a trial of the OX40 agonist ivuxolimab. The receptor was derived from an adult with an advanced solid tumor such as melanoma, head and neck, liver or kidney cancer.

CDR3 loop: CASSETGEDTQYF. CDR3 nucleotides: TGTGCCAGCAGTGAGACAGGGGAAGATACGCAGTATTTT. The chain links TRBV6-1 to TRBJ2-3; 8 nucleotides agree with TRBD1. V shed 3 bases, J shed 5 bases, and the junction held 1 base outside the gene matches. Germline CDR1 is MNHNS and CDR2 is SASEGT. This CDR3 is built from 13 residues.